In this sample, the clone carrying this TCR beta chain turned up many times. Its antigen is still unknown. This CDR3 comprises 14 residues. V shed 5 bases and J 10 bases; nucleotides not matched to a gene: 13. In germline, CDR1 is GTSNPN, CDR2 SVGIG (reference sequence). This sample is part of a study of T cells after yellow fever vaccination. Each CDR3 protein is one row after TCRdb ran MiXCR on the 5' RACE reads. The profile shows some 320,000 distinct CDR3 sequences, approximately 11% of them singletons. Study-wide results and limits: Peaking faster, on day 5 versus 15, the secondary response was nonetheless weaker.

The material was CD4+ T cells sorted from PBMCs, obtained 45 days after the yellow fever booster vaccination. The sequence was obtained from a man aged 18 to 29 who received the YFV17D yellow fever vaccine. This sequence joins TRBV30 and TRBJ2-1, with 8 bases identical to TRBD2. CDR3 DNA: TGTGCCTGGGAGCGGGGGCCGGGGTTTTCCGAGCAGTTCTTC. Protein: CAWERGPGFSEQFF.